These T cell receptor beta chains were read from a single sample in a study of T-cell memory formation after mild COVID-19. TCRdb re-called the 5' RACE reads with MiXCR, one entry per CDR3 protein. The data show over 150,000 distinct CDR3 sequences, less than 20% seen once. Specimen: PBMCs or a T cell subset sorted from them (not recorded which). The receptor source for this set is a man between 18 and 29 years old who had mild COVID-19 (a few samples of this study predate the infection). Cell type and time point are not known. Each CDR3 is given without its conserved first and last residue. The size of a clone is reported for some rows only, either as once, few or many, or as a class for expanded clones.

ASSPVRSYGYT,TRBV7-9,few
ASSSGTGPHEQF,TRBV11-2,.
AIRSSGRDRGGLDYGYT,TRBV10-3,.
AISDPLGEGGQETQY,TRBV10-3,.
ASSATGVGLRGYT,TRBV6-5,.
ASSQAGETQY,TRBV7-2,.
AISESPTPYEQY,TRBV10-3,.
ASSPVQGPGELF,TRBV6-5,few
ASTPLGTRSRTQY,TRBV7-6,.
ASRPTGGEVNSQY,TRBV5-1,many
ASSLGPARHYGYT,TRBV5-1,.
ASSFIHAGELF,TRBV7-2,.
ASSPPGGNEKLF,TRBV12-3/TRBV12-4,few
ASSRGLAVTDTQY,TRBV6-5,.
ASGSRRVETQY,TRBV6-2/TRBV6-3,few
ASRSGQGDTIY,TRBV28,few
ASSQRRGIATNEKLF,TRBV7-8,few
ASSADGFYGYT,TRBV7-2,.
ASNMGQESSTDTQY,TRBV6-2/TRBV6-3,.
ASRPRGDYGYT,TRBV6-6,.
ASSPYGDTGTGNTIY,TRBV5-1,few
ASSTWTFANEQF,TRBV7-8,many
ASSSGTSTDTQY,TRBV5-1,few
ASSVKTYTEAF,TRBV6-1,.
ASSEAGRRWNTEAF,TRBV19,few
SVGQHQETQY,TRBV29-1,many
ASSLGREQF,TRBV7-9,.
ASSPGTGKYEQY,TRBV6-5,.
ASSQERPSYNSPLH,TRBV3-1,few
ASSRGVRGRAGELF,TRBV4-3,.
ATKLAGTYEQY,TRBV6-6,.
ASSSGGAGKNIQY,TRBV6-5,few
ASSPTLGSTDTQY,TRBV7-3,.
ASSELVAGAADTQY,TRBV12-3/TRBV12-4,few
ASSSDREAPETQY,TRBV6-2/TRBV6-3,few
ASRRGTGEDQPQH,TRBV12-3/TRBV12-4,few
ASNRQGAEPYEQY,TRBV6-2/TRBV6-3,few
SADEAAGYSPLH,TRBV20-1,few
ASSFSWTARSGSTDTQY,TRBV7-9,.
ASSPPGTTVYNEQF,TRBV28,once
ASSESFGRLNTEAF,TRBV25-1,.